The present TCR beta chain was sequenced within a study of radiotherapy plus CTLA-4 blockade in lung cancer. Germline values: CDR1 SGHRS, CDR2 YFSETQ. V was cut by 4 bases and J by 6 bases, with 17 bases left in between. This CDR3 spans 14 amino acids. This clone was seen once. TCRdb's table, derived via immunoSEQ multiplex PCR, lists solely in-frame clones and lacks some. The data contain under 90,000 clones, 55% to 75% of them singletons. The source was peripheral blood, collected from a patient treated with radiotherapy plus ipilimumab. The receptor was derived from a human donor with non-small cell lung cancer that progressed on radiotherapy plus ipilimumab. V and J are TRBV5-1 and TRBJ2-7, with D maybe TRBD2 (7 bases). CDR3 nucleotides: TGCGCCAGCAGCGGCCCCGGGGGGCATGCCGAGCAGTACTTC. Residues: CASSGPGGHAEQYF.